The 30 T cell receptor beta chains given below trace back to one sample, sequenced in a study of CD8 T cells in cerebrospinal fluid in Alzheimer's disease. TCRdb reanalyzed the 10x single-cell sequencing reads and collapses them to one entry per CDR3 protein, without DNA. This listing includes some 1,200 distinct CDR3 sequences. The sample consisted of cerebrospinal fluid. The origin of the receptors is a human donor in good health.

The gene calls are TRBV5-6 and TRBJ1-3; TCRdb lists TRBD1, though no DNA is available to test this call. The CDR3 has 13 amino acids. Germline CDR1 is SGHDT and CDR2 is YYEEEE. CDR3: CASSLGQGDTIYF.

This clonotype is deemed medium-sized by its frequency. This chain connects TRBV11-3 to TRBJ1-1; TCRdb returns TRBD1, unconfirmable since there is no DNA. CDR1 is SGHNT and CDR2 is YENEEA in the germline V gene. CDR3 length: 13 residues. The CDR3: CASSAGGQGEAFF.

This chain joins TRBV6-1 and TRBJ1-5; TCRdb's D gene call, TRBD1, goes unchecked for lack of DNA. This CDR3 spans 16 amino acids. The germline V gene has CDR1 MNHNS and CDR2 SASEGT. The CDR3 here is CASSLPLGTLNQPQHF.

By frequency, this clonotype registers large. The chain uses TRBV7-6 and TRBJ1-5; lacking DNA, the TRBD1 call made by TCRdb goes unchecked. This CDR3 comprises 13 residues. Germline assignment: CDR1 SGHVS and CDR2 FNYEAQ. CDR3 protein: CASSLYRDQPQHF.

Its frequency marks this clonotype as medium-sized. The chain recombines TRBV7-3 with TRBJ2-3; TCRdb selects TRBD1, and the lack of DNA leaves this call unchecked. The germline V gene encodes CDR1 SGHTA and CDR2 FQGTGA. The CDR3 has 15 amino acids. This chain's CDR3 is CASSLRQGVVDTQYF.

This clonotype is labeled medium-sized based on frequency. The genes are TRBV27 and TRBJ2-1. The V gene's germline CDR1 is MNHEY and CDR2 SMNVEV (reference sequence). The length of the CDR3 is 11 residues. CDR3 region: CASQIGNEQFF.

The CDR3 sequence: CASSLTGTGSYNEQFF. The chain joins TRBV18 to TRBJ2-1; TCRdb's D call of TRBD1 is untestable without DNA. The CDR3 covers 16 residues. Germline lookup yields CDR1 KGHSH and CDR2 LQKENI.

This clonotype counts as medium-sized by frequency. The chain uses TRBV7-3 and TRBJ1-2; the D call of TRBD1 rests on TCRdb alone, since no DNA is present to check it. CDR1 is SGHTA and CDR2 is FQGTGA in the germline V gene. CDR3 length: 15 amino acids. The CDR3 loop is CASSLGTAANYGYTF.

Its frequency marks this clonotype as large. The CDR3 region is CASNVGGPNTGELFF. This chain uses TRBV28 with TRBJ2-2; checking the TCRdb D call of TRBD1 is not possible without DNA. This CDR3 spans 15 amino acids. Germline V gene data show CDR1 as MDHEN and CDR2 as SYDVKM.

J is TRBJ2-2 and V is TRBV6-6; the TRBD1 assignment by TCRdb is unverifiable without DNA. The CDR3 is made up of 13 amino acids. In germline, CDR1 is MNHNY, CDR2 SVGAGI (reference sequence). CDR3 sequence reads: CASSYAPTGELFF.

This clonotype is large (0.1 to 1%) by frequency. This chain uses TRBV7-9 with TRBJ2-1; TCRdb's D gene call, TRBD1, goes unchecked for lack of DNA. This CDR3 region has 16 residues. The germline V gene has CDR1 SEHNR and CDR2 FQNEAQ (reference sequence). This chain's CDR3 is CASSLPPYRVGNEQFF.

This clonotype is identified as medium-sized from frequency. The chain joins TRBV5-1 to TRBJ2-5; no DNA is available, so the TRBD1 call from TCRdb remains unchecked. This CDR3 contains 21 residues. Germline V gene data show CDR1 as SGHRS and CDR2 as YFSETQ. CDR3 region: CASRDRGLASGRPGREETQYF.

In terms of frequency, this clonotype is medium-sized. This chain connects TRBV7-8 to TRBJ1-2. This CDR3 has 16 amino acids. Germline V lookup: CDR1 SGHVS, CDR2 FQNEAQ. The CDR3 loop is CASSQTWEQRRYGYTF.

This clonotype registers medium-sized by frequency. The genes are TRBV19 and TRBJ2-1; TCRdb lists TRBD2, though no DNA is available to test this call. This CDR3 is 17 amino acids long. In germline, CDR1 is LNHDA, CDR2 SQIVND (reference sequence). The CDR3 here is CASSPRTSGSSYNEQFF.

This clonotype registers medium-sized (0.01 to 0.1%) by frequency. This rearrangement joins TRBV12-3 or TRBV12-4 to TRBJ2-3; TCRdb names TRBD2, which stays unverified in the absence of DNA. The CDR3 spans 16 residues. The CDR3 sequence is CASRPTTSGRSNTQYF.

The rearrangement uses TRBV19 and TRBJ1-1; the D call from TCRdb, TRBD1, cannot be confirmed without DNA. The CDR3 runs to 14 residues. The germline V gene has CDR1 LNHDA and CDR2 SQIVND (reference sequence). The CDR3 region is CASSLQGGDTEAFF. The full variable domain, its missing parts supplied by reference TRBV19 and TRBJ1-1, is DGGITQSPKYLFRKEGQNVTLSCEQNLNHDAMYWYRQDPGQGLRLIYYSQIVNDFQKGDIAEGYSVSREKKESFPLTVTSAQKNPTAFYLCASSLQGGDTEAFFGQGTRLTVV.

Frequency places this clonotype as medium-sized (0.01 to 0.1%). The V gene is TRBV30, the J gene TRBJ1-1. This CDR3 has 13 amino acids. Germline loops: CDR1 GTSNPN, CDR2 SVGIG (reference sequence). CDR3 region: CAWDRVQNTEAFF.

Judged by frequency, this clonotype is large. V and J are TRBV20-1 and TRBJ2-7; the D call of TRBD2 rests on TCRdb alone, since no DNA is present to check it. The CDR3 loop spans 16 amino acids. Germline V gene data show CDR1 as DFQATT and CDR2 as SNEGSKA (reference sequence). The CDR3 spells CSASPSSGTSSYEQYF.

J is TRBJ2-7 and V is TRBV6-1; TCRdb proposes TRBD2, but this gene call is untestable without DNA. This CDR3 has 14 amino acids. The germline V gene encodes CDR1 MNHNS and CDR2 SASEGT. The CDR3 sequence: CASSEYPPPYEQYF.

This clonotype is identified as medium-sized from frequency. The chain uses TRBV27 and TRBJ2-3; there is no DNA to check the TCRdb D call of TRBD1. CDR3 length: 15 residues. Germline V gives CDR1 MNHEY, CDR2 SMNVEV (reference sequence). CDR3 amino acids: CASSLAGQGAYTQYF.

Judged by frequency, this clonotype is large. V gene TRBV7-3 combines with J gene TRBJ1-1. This CDR3 has 14 amino acids. Germline V gene sequence: CDR1 SGHTA, CDR2 FQGTGA. The chain's CDR3 is CASSTGPTDTEAFF.

Considering frequency, this clonotype is large. This chain connects TRBV7-9 to TRBJ2-3; TCRdb selects TRBD2, and the lack of DNA leaves this call unchecked. Germline V gives CDR1 SEHNR, CDR2 FQNEAQ (reference sequence). This CDR3 is built from 16 residues. The CDR3: CASSLPPGGSSDTQYF. Looking up the rest from reference TRBV7-9 and TRBJ2-3 gives the full variable domain: DTGVSQNPRHKITKRGQNVTFRCDPISEHNRLYWYRQTLGQGPEFLTYFQNEAQLEKSRLLSDRFSAERPKGSFSTLEIQRTEQGDSAMYLCASSLPPGGSSDTQYFGPGTRLTVL.

This clonotype is labeled medium-sized (0.01 to 0.1%) based on frequency. The chain couples TRBV30 to TRBJ1-1; TCRdb reports TRBD1, a call that lacks DNA to check it against. Germline lookup yields CDR1 GTSNPN and CDR2 SVGIG (reference sequence). This CDR3 spans 11 amino acids. CDR3 region: CASPGGTEAFF.

This clonotype is labeled medium-sized (0.01 to 0.1%) based on frequency. The rearrangement uses TRBV5-6 and TRBJ2-1. Germline CDR1 SGHDT, CDR2 YYEEEE. The CDR3 runs to 16 residues. This chain's CDR3 is CASSRTTGSSYNEQFF.

This clonotype is classed as medium-sized by frequency. The CDR3 reads CASSATGTIGQPQHF. The chain combines TRBV9 with TRBJ1-5; checking the TCRdb D call of TRBD1 is not possible without DNA. This CDR3 is 15 amino acids long. Germline CDR1 is SGDLS and CDR2 is YYNGEE.

By frequency, this clonotype is medium-sized. The V gene is TRBV5-1, the J gene TRBJ2-1; TCRdb calls TRBD1, which cannot be checked without DNA. CDR1 and CDR2 from the germline V gene are SGHRS and YFSETQ. The CDR3 runs to 17 residues. The CDR3 is CASSLAGGTYSYNEQFF.

The V gene is TRBV5-4, the J gene TRBJ2-2; TCRdb reports TRBD2, a call that lacks DNA to check it against. This CDR3 comprises 15 residues. Germline CDR1 SGHNT, CDR2 YYREEE (reference sequence). The CDR3 is CASSLGGLNTGELFF.

This clonotype is medium-sized by frequency. The chain employs TRBV4-1 and TRBJ2-1; the D gene TCRdb calls, TRBD2, cannot be checked with no DNA. The CDR3 spans 14 residues. Germline V CDR1 and CDR2: MGHRA, YSYEKL. This CDR3 is CASSPLAGGNEQFF.

V usage is TRBV12-3 or TRBV12-4 and J usage is TRBJ2-2. The CDR3 has 13 residues. CDR3 sequence: CASSLLPGGELFF.

In terms of frequency, this clonotype is medium-sized (0.01 to 0.1%). The chain combines TRBV30 with TRBJ2-5; TCRdb returns TRBD1, unconfirmable since there is no DNA. The CDR3 is 13 residues long. Germline assignment: CDR1 GTSNPN and CDR2 SVGIG (reference sequence). The CDR3 region is CAWTPIGPGTQYF.